What follows is one T cell receptor beta chain and its context. The sample is drawn from a study of blood T cell repertoires in COVID-19. Turning to the study itself: The United States, Italy and Spain provided the acute and convalescent COVID-19 samples. Sample material is recorded as cDNA or gDNA derived from T cells, B-cell-depleted T cells, or PBMCs.

This CDR3 has 16 residues. J gave up 2 bases and V 7 bases, and 11 bases lay outside the gene matches. Germline values: CDR1 WSHSY, CDR2 SAAADI. Original methodology: From reference gene primer amplification, estimates of nucleated cell counts were derived. Sequencing was performed with immunoSEQ multiplex PCR; in TCRdb, only in-frame clones are kept and a portion is missing. V, J and clone size are taken as reported in that table, and D and trimming were inferred from the DNA itself. Here the sample spans 100,000 to 150,000 clones, about 88% being singletons. This TCR came from a woman aged 80 or over with acute or convalescent COVID-19. Sequencing was done on a sample of peripheral blood. V gene TRBV10-2 combines with J gene TRBJ2-5; 9 positions match TRBD2. In DNA form, the CDR3 reads TGCGCCAGCACGGGGTACGCTAGCGGGAAGCAAGAGACCCAGTACTTC. Its protein product is CASTGYASGKQETQYF.